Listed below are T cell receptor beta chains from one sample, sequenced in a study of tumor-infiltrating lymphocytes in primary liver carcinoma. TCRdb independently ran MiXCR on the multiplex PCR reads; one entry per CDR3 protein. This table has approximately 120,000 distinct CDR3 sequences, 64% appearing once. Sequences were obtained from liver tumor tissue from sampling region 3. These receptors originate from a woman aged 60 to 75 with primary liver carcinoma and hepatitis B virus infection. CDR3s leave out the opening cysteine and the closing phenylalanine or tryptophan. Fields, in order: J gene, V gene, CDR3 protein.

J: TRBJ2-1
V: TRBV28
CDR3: ASTSRGHSYNEQF

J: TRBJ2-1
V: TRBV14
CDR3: ASSQWTGGPPYNEQF

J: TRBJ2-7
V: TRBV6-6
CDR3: TSSYSWTSATYEQY

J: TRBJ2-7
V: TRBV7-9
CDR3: ASSLQGGTYEQY

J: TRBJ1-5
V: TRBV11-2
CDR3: ASRESLGGQGADQPQH

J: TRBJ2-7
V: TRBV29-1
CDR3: SVEGGRANHEQY

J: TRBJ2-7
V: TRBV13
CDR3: ASSLGSGYYEQY

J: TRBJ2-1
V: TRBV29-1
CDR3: IVSPGLAVEGKF

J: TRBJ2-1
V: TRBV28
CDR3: AGSSLGMAYSYNERF

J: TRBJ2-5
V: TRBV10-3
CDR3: VITESAAQETQY

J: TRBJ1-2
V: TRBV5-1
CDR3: ASSGDAQGSHGYT

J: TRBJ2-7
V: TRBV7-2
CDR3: ASSRPKGQGYSSYEQY

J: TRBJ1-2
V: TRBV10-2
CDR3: ASSPTGALSHGYT

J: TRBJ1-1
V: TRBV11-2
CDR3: VSNLAQGATEAF

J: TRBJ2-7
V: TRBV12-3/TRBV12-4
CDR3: ASRSQSGTKYYEQY

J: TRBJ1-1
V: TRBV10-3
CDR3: AIQGASTEPF

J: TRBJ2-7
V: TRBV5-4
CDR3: ASIPPGGRGNYEKY

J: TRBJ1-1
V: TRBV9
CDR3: ASSSRDNMNTEAF

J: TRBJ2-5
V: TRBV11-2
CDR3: ASSLGVRGRGETQY

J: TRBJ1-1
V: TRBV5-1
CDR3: ASNKEEALQRAF

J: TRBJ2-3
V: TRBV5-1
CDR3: ASTDYSTDTQY

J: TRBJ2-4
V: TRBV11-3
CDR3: ASSSPSGIVENIQY

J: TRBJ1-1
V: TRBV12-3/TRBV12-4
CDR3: VSIGSLDTEAF

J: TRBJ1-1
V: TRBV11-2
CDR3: ASSFVGKDY

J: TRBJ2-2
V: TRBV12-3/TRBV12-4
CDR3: ASSPRTSGELF

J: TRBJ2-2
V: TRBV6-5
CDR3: ASSYRGGPRSIGELF

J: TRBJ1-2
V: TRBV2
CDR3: VSREDRENGYT

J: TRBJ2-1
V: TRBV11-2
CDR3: PSGRGPNSYNEQI

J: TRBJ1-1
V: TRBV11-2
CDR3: ASSSKQVEAL

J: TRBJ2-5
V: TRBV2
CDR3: ASSGQGQETQY

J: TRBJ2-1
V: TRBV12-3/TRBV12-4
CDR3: TSTTAREQF

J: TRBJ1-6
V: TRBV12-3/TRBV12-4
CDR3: ASSFGQKSSLLH

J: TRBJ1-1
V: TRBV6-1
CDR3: ASSGMGRTEAF

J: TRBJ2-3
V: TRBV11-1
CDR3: TRSRSSGFTDTQY

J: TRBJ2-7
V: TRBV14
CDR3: ASSQQGQGASEQY

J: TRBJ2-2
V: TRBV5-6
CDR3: ASSLWGAGELF

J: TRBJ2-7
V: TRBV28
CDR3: ASYPRTRRPYEQY

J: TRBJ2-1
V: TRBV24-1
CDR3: ATRGQGCVNEQF

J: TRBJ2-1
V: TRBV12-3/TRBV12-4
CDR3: ASSQSTTSVVRQQF

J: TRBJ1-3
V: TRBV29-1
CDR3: SLDAGRSGNTIY

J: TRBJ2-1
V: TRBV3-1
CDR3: TSSPSGRGNEQF

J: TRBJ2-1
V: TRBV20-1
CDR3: SASDPGTGSGEQF

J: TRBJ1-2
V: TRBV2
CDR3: TSGGLGYGYT

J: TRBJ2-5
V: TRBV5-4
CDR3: VSSWREEEETQY

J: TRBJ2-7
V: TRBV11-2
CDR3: DSSPDRRASYEQY

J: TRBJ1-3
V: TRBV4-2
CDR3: ACSQYGGGFTGSTIY

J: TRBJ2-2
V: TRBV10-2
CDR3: ASSDWTTGELF

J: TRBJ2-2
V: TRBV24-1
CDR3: ATSDPTGGDAGELF

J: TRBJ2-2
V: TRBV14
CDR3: ASKRARTEELF